This T cell receptor beta chain was identified during a study of monozygotic twins with inflammatory bowel disease. TCRdb re-called the 5' RACE reads; every CDR3 protein appears as one record, without DNA. This listing includes 160,000 or so distinct CDR3 sequences. Germline CDR1 is SGHRS and CDR2 is YFSETQ. The CDR3 has 15 amino acids. This receptor was taken from a human donor with ulcerative colitis or Crohn's disease, or a healthy co-twin of an affected twin (not recorded which). The sequencing input was blood. This chain uses TRBV5-1 with TRBJ1-2; lacking DNA, the TRBD1 call made by TCRdb goes unchecked. CDR3 in amino acids: CASSLEKGGEDGYTF. The variable domain in full, with the rest retrieved from reference TRBV5-1 and TRBJ1-2, is KAGVTQTPRYLIKTRGQQVTLSCSPISGHRSVSWYQQTPGQGLQFLFEYFSETQRNKGNFPGRFSGRQFSNSRSEMNVSTLELGDSALYLCASSLEKGGEDGYTFGSGTRLTVV.